This TCR beta chain was captured in a study of shared clonotypes between healthy human individuals. Study-wide findings and caveats: Among donors, clonotype sharing was expected to be affected by sequencing depth.

Details on this clone: Its antigen is not known.

Generated by immunoSEQ multiplex PCR, the TCRdb table keeps only in-frame clones and is missing some. The top ten hold 1.5% to 2% of the sample, which has about 2.1 million clones, 93% seen once. CDR1 is MNHEY and CDR2 is SMNVEV in the germline V gene (reference sequence). This CDR3 spans 17 amino acids. Deletions cut 5 bases from V and 0 bases from J, with 14 bases between. Selected positively for CCR7 and CD45RO-negative, naive CD8 cells excluded terminally differentiated effector memory CD45RA+ cells. Sequencing input: naive CD8+ T cells from PBMCs. This clonotype was sampled from a man aged 18 to 29 in good health. Some clones in this sample may be carry-over from other donors' samples. The chain employs TRBV27 and TRBJ2-6; either TRBD1 or TRBD2 may fit D (5 bases each). The CDR3 reads CASSPRRDLSGANVLTF. CDR3 nucleotides: TGTGCCAGCAGTCCCCGACGGGACCTCTCTGGGGCCAACGTCCTGACTTTC. Filled out from reference TRBV27 and TRBJ2-6, the complete variable domain reads EAQVTQNPRYLITVTGKKLTVTCSQNMNHEYMSWYRQDPGLGLRQIYYSMNVEVTDKGDVPEGYKVSRKEKRNFPLILESPSPNQTSLYFCASSPRRDLSGANVLTFGAGSRLTVL.